One T cell receptor beta chain is described in this entry. Its antigen is currently not known. Base qualities are not recorded, but no much larger clone differs from it by a single base. Tumor samples were collected prior to definitive surgery or chemotherapy. Genomic DNA extraction was performed by the MD Anderson Biospecimen Extraction Resource, and TCR sequencing was carried out by the MD Anderson Cancer Genomics Laboratory. The approximately 92 tumor samples were subjected to high-throughput TCR profiling using ImmunoSEQ. Processing in the source paper ran as follows. The repertoire diversity metrics included richness (unique productive sequences), clonality, evenness and relatedness, and the Bhattacharyya coefficient was used to measure similarity between samples. A sensitivity analysis that removed TCRs with fewer than two reads produced consistent conclusions. This immuneACCESS table, as held by TCRdb, lists in-frame sequences with V and J called but not all clones. Of the missing ones, under half trace to an unresolved V gene in checked studies; the others have no known cause. That table supplies the V and J calls and clone size; D and trimming were determined from the DNA. The sample records about 3,300 clones, roughly four fifths of which are singletons. The ten biggest clones cover 25% to 30% of the sample.

The data stem from a study of high-grade serous ovarian cancer treatment subgroups (dated by TCRdb to about 2021). Study-wide context: Sequencing yielded a mean of about 15,000 reads and 6,000 to 9,000 unique TCR beta rearrangements per sample. Under a laparoscopic triage algorithm, patients with high-grade serous ovarian cancer were grouped by complete gross resection or by neoadjuvant chemotherapy response, and the study profiled the TCR beta repertoires of these patients. The cohort comprised 30 or so patients: about 10 with no residual disease after primary surgery (R0), about 10 excellent NACT responders, and about 10 poor NACT responders. One primary tumor sample and two metastatic tumor samples were contributed by each patient, so that some 97 samples were obtained in total.

The research as a whole found: Spatial information was not captured by bulk tumor TCR sequencing, so insight into HGSC tumor complexity and diversity was limited. Repertoire similarity between tumors from the same patient ranged from roughly 0.095 to 0.85, while tumors from different patients showed almost no similarity. Neoantigen level correlated positively with TCR clonal relatedness, and copy number variation and mutation load from whole-genome sequencing showed a positive trend with TCR clonal relatedness. The TCR repertoire analyses centered on CDR3, and CDR1 and CDR2 were not analyzed.

Sequenced sample: tumor tissue. The sequence derives from a human donor with high-grade serous ovarian cancer.

The CDR3 reads CASSSPFGIPGLYEKLFF. The sequenced DNA is TGTGCCAGCAGCTCCCCATTCGGCATCCCTGGGCTGTATGAAAAACTGTTTTTT. The chain is assembled from TRBV5-8 and TRBJ1-4; no confident D gene assignment can be made. From cysteine to phenylalanine, the CDR3 is 18 amino acids long. Of the read, only the CDR3 DNA is kept; its 54 bases are in frame from base 1. Via the germline V gene, CDR1 is SGHTS and CDR2 YDEGEE. V is clipped by 3 bases and J by 6 bases, and the sequence between their germline boundaries is 24 bases long.